This TCR beta chain stems from a study of cytomegalovirus exposure and HLA in healthy donors. For the study at large: About 82 million unique TCRs from HLA-typed donors were held in an early release of data. Caucasian-associated ancestry cluster membership applied to about four fifths of around 400 genotyped donors.

Trimming stripped 3 bases from V and 2 bases from J, with 16 bases between. This CDR3 has 16 residues. CDR1 is KGHSH, CDR2 LQKENI, per germline. The primer mix had 60 Vbeta and 13 Jbeta primers. The table came from immunoSEQ multiplex PCR; TCRdb's copy has only in-frame clones and leaves some out. The sample shows around 170,000 clones, over 65% of them seen only once. Worth noting for this clone: The antigen is unknown.

General observations from the study: Later analysis demonstrated an association between a missense DCLRE1C variant and TCR beta V- and J-gene trimming. Sequencing likely produced, as an artifact, a cluster of highly shared sequence variants.

V gene TRBV18 combines with J gene TRBJ1-1; TRBD1 is a possible D gene (5 bases). The sequence derives from a woman aged 50 to 60 in good health and CMV-seropositive. Material for sequencing was PBMCs. The CDR3 DNA is TGTGCCAGCTCACCGGGCCCAGGGTGGGGAAACACTGAAGCTTTCTTT. It translates to CASSPGPGWGNTEAFF.